What follows describes a single TCR beta chain. This record belongs to a study of blood T cell repertoires in COVID-19. Whole-study context: Acute and convalescent COVID-19 specimens originated in the United States, Italy and Spain.

Original processing notes: Amplification of reference gene primers provided the estimated nucleated cell counts. The protocol was immunoSEQ multiplex PCR, while the TCRdb copy is restricted to in-frame clones and leaves out a portion. The V and J calls and clone size are taken from that table; D and trimming were inferred from the DNA. The table records about 70,000 clones, 86% of them present only once. CDR1 is SNHLY, CDR2 FYNNEI, per germline. V lost 6 bases and J lost 2; bases outside the gene matches: 7. The CDR3 extends over 16 amino acids. This receptor was identified in an older man with active COVID-19. Sequenced material: peripheral blood. V is TRBV2 and J is TRBJ2-2; the match to TRBD2 covers 9 bases. For the CDR3, the DNA is TGTGCCAGCAGGACCCCTAGCGGGGCAAACACCGGGGAGCTGTTTTTT. It is translated as CASRTPSGANTGELFF.